The 3 T cell receptor beta chains below all came from one sample that was sequenced in a study of cytomegalovirus exposure and HLA in healthy donors. The PCR contained 60 Vbeta and 13 Jbeta primers. Method: immunoSEQ multiplex PCR; TCRdb's copy keeps in-frame clones and lacks some. The sample lists about 180,000 clones; approximately 82% were seen once. Input material: PBMCs. The receptor source for this set is a woman aged 25 to 39 in good health and CMV-seronegative.

This clone was detected only once. The V call is TRBV27, the J call TRBJ2-7; TRBD2 matches at 8 bases. J gave up 5 bases and V 6 bases, and 12 bases lay outside the gene matches. CDR3 length equals 15 residues. Germline CDR1 reads MNHEY; CDR2 reads SMNVEV (reference sequence). In DNA, the CDR3 is TGTGCCAGCAGCCTTTATGCAGCGGGAGCTAACGAGCAGTACTTC. Translated, it gives CASSLYAAGANEQYF.

This chain links TRBV12-2 with TRBJ1-6. TRBV12-2 is marked as a pseudogene. There are 17 residues in the CDR3. Here the CDR3 DNA reads TGTGCAAGTCGCTTAGATGACTCAAGCAATTATAATTCACCCCTCCACTTT. This translates into CASRLDDSSNYNSPLHF.

The V gene is TRBV19, the J gene TRBJ1-1; D possibly corresponds to TRBD1 (6 bases). The CDR3 is made up of 14 amino acids. V gave up 3 bases and J gave up 0 bases, with 8 bases separating them. CDR1 and CDR2 (germline): LNHDA, SQIVND (reference sequence). The CDR3 loop reads CASSMGAMNTEAFF. The CDR3, as DNA: TGTGCCAGTAGTATGGGGGCGATGAACACTGAAGCTTTCTTT.